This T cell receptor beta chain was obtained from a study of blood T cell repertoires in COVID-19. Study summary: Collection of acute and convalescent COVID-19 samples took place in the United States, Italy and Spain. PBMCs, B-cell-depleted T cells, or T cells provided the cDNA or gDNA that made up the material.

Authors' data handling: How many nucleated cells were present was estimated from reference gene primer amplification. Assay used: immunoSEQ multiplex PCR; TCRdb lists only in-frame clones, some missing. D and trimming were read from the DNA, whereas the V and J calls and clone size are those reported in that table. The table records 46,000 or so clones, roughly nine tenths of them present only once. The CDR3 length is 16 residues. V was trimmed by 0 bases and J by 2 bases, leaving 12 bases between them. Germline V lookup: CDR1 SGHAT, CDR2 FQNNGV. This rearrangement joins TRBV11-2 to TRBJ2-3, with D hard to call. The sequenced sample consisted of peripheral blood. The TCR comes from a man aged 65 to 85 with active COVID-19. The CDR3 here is CASSLEATLNTDTQYF. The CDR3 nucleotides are TGTGCCAGCAGCTTAGAAGCCACCCTAAACACAGATACGCAGTATTTT.